Shown below are 11 T cell receptor beta chains from a single sample sequenced in a study of molecular identifiers for immune sequencing clone quantification. TCRdb called the PCR reads again in MiXCR, with one record for every CDR3 protein. The sample has a few hundred thousand distinct CDR3 sequences, roughly a fifth seen once. Sequencing was done on a sample of naive CD8+ T cells from blood, with Jurkat cell RNA spiked in. Subset defined: FACS-sorted CD8+CD4-CCR7+CD45RA+ naive T cells. These receptors all come from a human donor in good health. Some libraries in this study had Jurkat cell RNA spiked in.

The chain combines TRBV19 with TRBJ1-5, with a tentative D call TRBD1 (6 bases). The CDR3 loop spans 15 amino acids. V shed 1 base and J shed 3 bases, with 10 bases lying between them. CDR1 is LNHDA, CDR2 SQIVND, per germline (reference sequence). CDR3 nucleotide sequence: TGTGCCAGTAGTATAGGGACAGCCAACAATCAGCCCCAGCATTTT. Its translation: CASSIGTANNQPQHF.

This clonotype was observed a few times. J is TRBJ2-7 and V is TRBV28; 10 bases align to TRBD2. Germline loops: CDR1 MDHEN, CDR2 SYDVKM. J gave up 4 bases and V 6 bases, and 15 bases lay outside the gene matches. The CDR3 totals 17 residues. DNA of the CDR3: TGTGCCAGCAGCACAAGCCCGGGACTAGCGTTAGTGTACGAGCAGTACTTC. This codes for CASSTSPGLALVYEQYF.

As to this clonotype: A clone one base away is much larger, so this may be a read error. As the CDR3 is not closed by the conserved phenylalanine or tryptophan, this likely results from a read error. This chain uses TRBV6-1 with TRBJ1-3; D remains ambiguous. V was clipped by 3 bases and J by 0 bases, with 3 bases between them. The CDR3 has 13 residues. Looked up from germline, CDR1 is MNHNS and CDR2 is SASEGT. The CDR3 coding sequence is TGTGCCAGCAGTGATGCCTCTGGAAACACCATATATCTT. Protein product: CASSDASGNTIYL.

This clonotype was seen ten or more times. V is TRBV29-1 and J is TRBJ2-3; D is unresolved. CDR3 size: 14 residues. The V end was cut by 0 bases, the J end by 3 bases, with 10 bases between. From germline, CDR1 is SQVTM and CDR2 ANQGSEA. This chain's CDR3 is CSVEDWTQTDTQYF. In nucleotides, the CDR3 is TGCAGCGTTGAAGATTGGACGCAAACAGATACGCAGTATTTT.

Note on this clonotype: A clone one base away is much larger, so this may be a read error. The chain combines TRBV4-3 with TRBJ2-7; D gene ambiguous. There are 16 residues in the CDR3. Germline V gives CDR1 LGHNA, CDR2 YSLEER. CDR3 protein: CASSQDRTAHSYEQCF. CDR3 in DNA: TGCGCCAGCAGCCAAGATCGAACTGCTCATTCCTACGAGCAGTGCTTC.

This clonotype was counted ten times or more. CDR3 sequence reads: CASSQDAPGLDTQYF. CDR3 nucleotides: TGCGCCAGCAGCCAAGATGCTCCTGGGTTGGATACGCAGTATTTT. This chain uses TRBV4-3 with TRBJ2-3; D gene ambiguous. CDR1 is LGHNA, CDR2 YSLEER, per germline. With 0 bases removed from V and 6 bases from J, the gap between germline ends came to 13 bases. This CDR3 spans 15 amino acids.

The chain has TRBV3-1 and TRBJ2-3; D remains unclear. CDR3 length equals 15 residues. V dropped 4 bases and J dropped 2 bases, with 13 bases sitting between them. Per germline, CDR1 LGHDT and CDR2 YNNKEL (reference sequence). The CDR3 reads CASSLTSPLTDTQYF. The CDR3 DNA is TGTGCCAGCAGCCTCACGTCCCCCCTCACAGATACGCAGTATTTT.

CDR3 nucleotide sequence: TGCAGCGTCATTCCAGGAATGGTTAGTGAGCAGTTCTTC. It specifies CSVIPGMVSEQFF. This chain joins TRBV29-1 and TRBJ2-1; no definite D call. Trimming left V 6 bases short and J 9 bases short, with 18 bases between. Germline V gene lookup returns CDR1 SQVTM and CDR2 ANQGSEA. The CDR3 runs to 13 residues.

This clonotype was observed many times. The rearrangement uses TRBV28 and TRBJ1-4, with TRBD1 identical over 10 bases. V gave up 5 bases and J gave up 5 bases; unmatched junction bases: 5. The CDR3 sequence is 15 residues long. Germline V gives CDR1 MDHEN, CDR2 SYDVKM. CDR3 sequence (DNA): TGTGCCAGCAGTCCTGACAGGGGGCGGAATGAAAAACTGTTTTTT. Amino acid sequence: CASSPDRGRNEKLFF.

J is TRBJ2-5 and V is TRBV13, with 9 bases aligning to TRBD1. V was pared by 1 base and J by 5 bases, with 8 bases of the junction left unmatched. Germline V lookup: CDR1 PRHDT, CDR2 FYEKMQ (reference sequence). This CDR3 contains 16 residues. The CDR3 sequence: CASSLDSDRGKETQYF. In DNA, the CDR3 is TGTGCCAGCAGCTTAGACTCCGACAGGGGGAAGGAGACCCAGTACTTC.

This clonotype was recorded a few times. An end of the junction differs from the germline gene, which may be a read error. The CDR3: CASSFGRSTGEPFF. In DNA, the CDR3 is TGTGCCAGCAGCTTTGGTAGAAGCACCGGGGAGCCGTTTTTT. The chain recombines TRBV7-9 with TRBJ2-2, with D perhaps TRBD2 (5 bases). CDR3 length: 14 amino acids. Germline CDR1 is SEHNR and CDR2 is FQNEAQ (reference sequence).